The clone carrying this TCR beta chain was recorded a few times. Antigen specificity is unknown. The sample is drawn from a study of graft-versus-host responses after intestinal transplantation. At the level of the study: After anti-thymocyte globulin induction, recipients took tacrolimus and steroids for approximately three years. General observations from the study: With peak circulating GvH clone levels came an association with early post-transplant HvG declines. Recipient bone marrow held GvH clones, some seen earlier in ileum or blood.

Sequenced by immunoSEQ multiplex PCR; TCRdb stores in-frame clones only, minus some. This table holds over 100,000 clones, 85% to 95% found once. Sample: unstimulated CD4+ T cells sorted from spleen or lymph node cells, taken before transplant. This receptor was obtained from a human donor who was the organ donor for an intestinal transplant.

The DNA for the CDR3 is TGTGCCAGCAGTGAATTCTCTGGAAACACCATATATTTT. Residues: CASSEFSGNTIYF. The chain has TRBV6-1 and TRBJ1-3; unclear D gene. Germline V CDR1 and CDR2: MNHNS, SASEGT. The CDR3 has 13 amino acids. The ends were cut back, 2 bases at V and 0 bases at J, with 2 bases in the middle.